A selection of T cell receptor beta chains follows, all from one sample in a study of a mutant IDH1 vaccine in newly diagnosed glioma. For these receptors, no antigen is known. Using immunoSEQ multiplex PCR, the repertoire was profiled, and TCRdb retains in-frame clones only, with some absent. The data show tens of thousands of clones, approximately 80% seen once. This sample comprised PBMCs, obtained from a glioma patient whose treatment included an IDH1 peptide vaccine. These receptors all stem from a man aged 25 to 40 with glioma. CDR3s include the opening cysteine and the closing phenylalanine or tryptophan. The D gene is left open where the match is weak. Only part of the rows carry a size: once, few, many, or a class if the clone is expanded.

cdr3_nt,cdr3_aa,v_call,clone_size,j_call,d_call
TGCAGCGTTGGGGCTGGGACAGACAATAACTATGGCTACACCTTC,CSVGAGTDNNYGYTF,TRBV29-1,-,TRBJ1-2,TRBD1
TGTGCCAGCAGTTTTCTAGCGGGGTACACAGATACGCAGTATTTT,CASSFLAGYTDTQYF,TRBV27,-,TRBJ2-3,TRBD2
TGTGCCAGCAGACCGAGAGAGGATCCATACTCACCCCTCCACTTT,CASRPREDPYSPLHF,TRBV11-2,-,TRBJ1-6,-
TGCAGCGTTGGGGGAACCGGGGAGCTGTTTTTT,CSVGGTGELFF,TRBV29-1,few,TRBJ2-2,-
TGTGCCAGCAGCCTCACTCCAGCGACAGGGGGCACTGAAGCTTTCTTT,CASSLTPATGGTEAFF,TRBV7-2,-,TRBJ1-1,TRBD1
TGTGCCTGGAGTGTAACAAGGGGGGATCAGTACTTC,CAWSVTRGDQYF,TRBV30,-,TRBJ2-5,-
TGTGCCAGCAGTTTGGGGTTAGCGGGGGGGAATGGAGATACGCAGTATTTT,CASSLGLAGGNGDTQYF,TRBV28,-,TRBJ2-3,TRBD2
TGCAGCGTTGGACGGGGGAGGAACACTGAAGCTTTCTTT,CSVGRGRNTEAFF,TRBV29-1,few,TRBJ1-1,-
TGTGCCAGCAGCTCCTGGACAGGGGGGAACACCGGGGAGCTGTTTTTT,CASSSWTGGNTGELFF,TRBV5-8,few,TRBJ2-2,TRBD1
TGTGCCAGCAGTTTTTACCGGGACCGAACCTACGAGCAGTACTTC,CASSFYRDRTYEQYF,TRBV6-1,-,TRBJ2-7,-
TGCGCCAGCAGCTTGTCCCGGGACGCAACCTACGAGCAGTACTTC,CASSLSRDATYEQYF,TRBV5-1,-,TRBJ2-7,-
TGCGCCAGCAGTGAAGGGCCTCCAGGGGCAACTAATGAAAAACTGTTTTTT,CASSEGPPGATNEKLFF,TRBV10-1,-,TRBJ1-4,-
TGCGCCAGCAGCCCATGGGACAGTCCTAACTATGGCTACACCTTC,CASSPWDSPNYGYTF,TRBV5-1,-,TRBJ1-2,TRBD1
TGCGCCAGCAGCCAAGGGAACGGACAGGGGGCCGCCTACGAGCAGTACTTC,CASSQGNGQGAAYEQYF,TRBV4-1,-,TRBJ2-7,TRBD1
TGCGCCAGCAGCCAAGATTGGGGCAGCCTTAGCACAGATACGCAGTATTTT,CASSQDWGSLSTDTQYF,TRBV4-1,-,TRBJ2-3,-
TGCGCCAGCAGCCAAGCAGTCGTAGCCTACGAGCAGTACTTC,CASSQAVVAYEQYF,TRBV4-1,-,TRBJ2-7,-